Listed here are 8 T cell receptor beta chains from one sample, sequenced in a study of blood T cell repertoires in COVID-19. The table came from immunoSEQ multiplex PCR; TCRdb's copy has only in-frame clones and leaves some out. The table shows about 500,000 clones, with roughly nine tenths occurring only once. Sequenced sample: PBMCs or T cells enriched from blood (not recorded which). All receptors come from a woman younger than 35 who had recovered from COVID-19.

The rearrangement joins TRBV19 to TRBJ1-5; the D gene is possibly TRBD1 (6 bases). V lost 3 bases, J lost 3 bases, and 15 bases lay in between. CDR3 length: 16 residues. Germline-derived CDR1 and CDR2 are LNHDA and SQIVND (reference sequence). Written as DNA, the CDR3 is TGTGCCAGTAGTATTTTTAGGGGGGGGGTCAATCAGCCCCAGCATTTT. Translation: CASSIFRGGVNQPQHF.

A single count supports this clone. The V call is TRBV28, the J call TRBJ2-2, with D perhaps TRBD2 (5 bases). The CDR3 totals 15 residues. Germline CDR1 reads MDHEN; CDR2 reads SYDVKM. V was cut by 6 bases and J by 2 bases, with 13 bases left in between. The CDR3 DNA reads TGTGCCAGCAGGCTTCCCGGGGAAAACACCGGGGAGCTGTTTTTT. Protein product: CASRLPGENTGELFF.

V and J are TRBV10-3 and TRBJ1-2; D is uncertain. V dropped 7 bases and J dropped 0 bases, with 12 bases sitting between them. Germline V lookup: CDR1 ENHRY, CDR2 SYGVKD. This CDR3 is 14 amino acids long. This CDR3 is CAINDEAANYGYTF. Here the CDR3 DNA reads TGTGCCATCAACGATGAGGCTGCTAACTATGGCTACACCTTC.

The chain combines TRBV3-1 (or the pseudogene TRBV3-2) with TRBJ2-1, with 10 nucleotides matching TRBD1. The CDR3 consists of 14 residues. With 5 bases clipped from V and 10 bases from J, the junction kept 8 bases outside the gene matches. The V gene's germline CDR1 is LGHDT and CDR2 YNNKEL (reference sequence). The CDR3 sequence is CASSSGQGGYEQFF. The CDR3 coding sequence is TGTGCCAGCAGCTCCGGACAGGGGGGATACGAGCAGTTCTTC.

The chain recombines TRBV11-2 with TRBJ1-2; TRBD1 agrees at 11 bases. With 3 bases clipped from V and 4 bases from J, the junction kept 1 base outside the gene matches. This CDR3 contains 14 residues. From germline, CDR1 is SGHAT and CDR2 FQNNGV. This chain's CDR3 is CASSFGQGAYGYTF. Here the CDR3 DNA reads TGTGCCAGCAGCTTTGGACAGGGGGCCTATGGCTACACCTTC.

The chain carries TRBV2 and TRBJ1-1, with TRBD1 as a possible D gene (5 bases). Germline CDR1 reads SNHLY; CDR2 reads FYNNEI. V lost 3 bases and J lost 4, with 6 bases in between. The CDR3 has 12 residues. CDR3 region: CASSDTGTEAFF. The CDR3 coding sequence is TGTGCCAGCAGTGATACAGGCACTGAAGCTTTCTTT.

The rearrangement joins TRBV24-1 to TRBJ2-1; 10 bases line up with TRBD1. V shed 9 bases, J shed 8 bases, and the junction held 9 bases outside the gene matches. The CDR3 totals 14 residues. Germline V CDR1 and CDR2: KGHDR, SFDVKD. The CDR3 nucleotides are TGTGCCACCGGACGCGGGACAGGGGTTTATGAGCAGTTCTTC. Translated, it gives CATGRGTGVYEQFF.

This chain connects TRBV5-1 to TRBJ2-7, with D maybe TRBD2 (6 bases). CDR3 size: 11 residues. Germline CDR1 reads SGHRS; CDR2 reads YFSETQ. Trimming removed 7 bases from V and 3 bases from J, with 8 bases in between. CDR3 coding DNA: TGCGCCAGCGGGGAGGTCTACGAGCAGTACTTC. This encodes CASGEVYEQYF.